This TCR beta chain was captured by sequencing in a study of neoadjuvant anti-PD-1 for oral cavity cancer. Study-level background: Patients without progression got a fourth dose around day 43.

Whole-study results and caveats: PBMC Gini-index clonality exceeded responders' in non-responders post-nivolumab.

To note about this clone: What it recognizes is unknown.

Sequencing was performed with immunoSEQ multiplex PCR; in TCRdb, only in-frame clones are kept and a portion is missing. This sample yields 30,000 to 40,000 clones, of which around nine tenths are seen a single time; 3.5% belongs to the top ten. The germline V gene has CDR1 LNHDA and CDR2 SQIVND (reference sequence). The V and J ends lost 5 bases and 2 bases respectively, with 22 bases between them. The CDR3 has 17 amino acids. Patients were newly diagnosed with stage II-IVA oral cavity squamous cell carcinoma without prior systemic or radiation treatment. Cohort: HPV-negative, locally advanced oral cavity squamous cell carcinoma patients.

This receptor was identified in a person aged 35 to 85 with oral cavity squamous cell carcinoma. The J gene is TRBJ2-7, the V gene TRBV19; D is ambiguous. The sequencing here drew on PBMCs, taken before nivolumab (anti-PD-1) treatment. The CDR3 DNA reads as TGTGCCAGTAGTCCCAGTTGGGGAATGCTTGGGGCCTACGAGCAGTACTTC. The encoded protein is CASSPSWGMLGAYEQYF.